A selection of T cell receptor beta chains follows, all from one sample in a study of neurological immune-mediated disorders. TCRdb redid the calling of the 5' RACE reads with MiXCR, one entry per CDR3 protein. The repertoire holds around 50,000 distinct CDR3 sequences, with less than 15% as singletons. Sequenced material: PBMCs. These receptors were taken from a male donor with HTLV-1-associated myelopathy (HAM/TSP). Both conserved end residues are part of each CDR3. Each record gives: D gene, clone size, V gene, J gene, CDR3 protein, CDR3 DNA. A D gene is named only where the DNA matches it firmly. Some rows mark clone size as missing; the rest say once, few, many or name a class of expanded clone.

TRBD1	many	TRBV28	TRBJ1-2	CASSSGQGNYGYTF	TGTGCCAGCAGTTCGGGACAGGGGAACTATGGCTACACCTTC
-	many	TRBV12-3/TRBV12-4	TRBJ2-5	CASRLTPFQETQYF	TGTGCCAGCAGGCTGACTCCTTTCCAAGAGACCCAGTACTTC
TRBD1	many	TRBV9	TRBJ2-3	CASSPTGTVTDTQYF	TGTGCCAGCAGCCCGACCGGGACAGTCACAGATACGCAGTATTTT
-	-	TRBV20-1	TRBJ2-7	CSAKFFGASDEQYF	TGCAGTGCTAAATTCTTTGGGGCTAGCGACGAGCAGTACTTC
-	many	TRBV6-4	TRBJ2-3	CASSDMGATQYF	TGTGCCAGCAGTGACATGGGGGCTACGCAGTATTTT
-	many	TRBV5-1	TRBJ1-4	CASSFGQRNEKLFF	TGCGCCAGCAGCTTTGGGCAGCGTAATGAAAAACTGTTTTTT
TRBD1	many	TRBV6-5	TRBJ2-7	CASSSPRTGIGYEQYF	TGTGCCAGCAGTTCGCCCCGGACAGGGATTGGGTACGAGCAGTACTTC
-	many	TRBV20-1	TRBJ1-5	CGIQGWDFQPQHF	TGCGGAATCCAGGGGTGGGATTTCCAGCCCCAGCATTTT
-	many	TRBV5-1	TRBJ2-3	CASSWDADTQYF	TGCGCCAGCAGCTGGGACGCAGATACGCAGTATTTT
-	many	TRBV29-1	TRBJ1-2	CSVDHRVDYGYTF	TGCAGCGTTGATCACAGGGTAGACTATGGCTACACCTTC
TRBD1	many	TRBV5-1	TRBJ2-7	CASSLGSGDSSYEQYF	TGCGCCAGCAGCTTGGGGTCAGGGGACAGCTCCTACGAGCAGTACTTC
-	-	TRBV5-1	TRBJ2-7	CASSLEAGNVYEKYF	TGCGCCAGCAGCCTGGAGGCTGGGAATGTCTACGAGAAGTACTTC
-	many	TRBV10-3	TRBJ1-6	CAIRSTGTGLNSPLHF	TGTGCCATCAGATCGACAGGAACGGGACTTAATTCACCCCTCCACTTT
TRBD1	many	TRBV20-1	TRBJ1-2	CSATGQGYGYTF	TGCAGTGCTACAGGACAGGGCTATGGCTACACCTTC
-	many	TRBV6-1	TRBJ1-1	CASSERVDPEAFF	TGTGCCAGCAGTGAAAGGGTAGACCCTGAAGCTTTCTTT
-	many	TRBV5-1	TRBJ1-3	CASSFRESSGNTIYF	TGCGCCAGCAGCTTTCGGGAAAGCTCTGGAAACACCATATATTTT
-	many	TRBV20-1	TRBJ2-7	CSAMTATFPYEQYF	TGCAGTGCTATGACCGCGACATTTCCCTACGAGCAGTACTTC
-	many	TRBV20-1	TRBJ2-1	CSARTRVPNEQFF	TGCAGTGCTCGTACTAGGGTTCCCAATGAGCAGTTCTTC
TRBD1	medium-sized	TRBV12-3/TRBV12-4	TRBJ2-2	CASRIDDRGNTGELFF	TGTGCCAGCAGAATCGACGACAGGGGGAACACCGGGGAGCTGTTTTTT
TRBD1	many	TRBV20-1	TRBJ1-2	CSASQGMSTGGNYGYTF	TGCAGTGCTAGTCAAGGGATGAGCACAGGGGGTAACTATGGCTACACCTTC
-	many	TRBV6-2/TRBV6-3	TRBJ2-3	CASSWDRDGDTDTQYF	TGTGCCAGCAGTTGGGACCGGGACGGAGACACAGATACGCAGTATTTT
-	many	TRBV5-8	TRBJ1-1	CASRDLRILNTEAFF	TGTGCCAGCAGGGACTTGAGGATCCTGAACACTGAAGCTTTCTTT
-	many	TRBV5-1	TRBJ2-6	CASSFRQNSGANVLTF	TGCGCCAGCAGCTTCCGACAGAACTCTGGGGCCAACGTCCTGACTTTC
-	many	TRBV7-9	TRBJ2-1	CASSLSGVDEQFF	TGTGCCAGCAGTTTATCAGGGGTCGATGAGCAGTTCTTC
TRBD1	many	TRBV10-3	TRBJ2-7	CAISLHLTGQSYEQYF	TGTGCCATCAGCCTACACTTGACAGGGCAATCCTACGAGCAGTACTTC
-	few	TRBV5-6	TRBJ1-2	CASSLRPAGYSLYGYTF	TGTGCCAGCAGCTTACGGCCCGCTGGGTACTCTCTCTATGGCTACACCTTC
-	many	TRBV20-1	TRBJ2-7	CSAASQGVEQYF	TGCAGTGCAGCCTCACAGGGCGTCGAGCAGTACTTC
-	many	TRBV5-1	TRBJ1-3	CASSLGDTGNTIYF	TGCGCCAGCAGCCTAGGGGATACTGGAAACACCATATATTTT
TRBD2	once	TRBV7-2	TRBJ2-1	CASSIRLAGGIEQFF	TGTGCCAGCAGCATCCGACTAGCGGGAGGGATTGAGCAGTTCTTC